The T cell receptor (beta chain) under discussion was sequenced for a study of control samples from healthy donors and cancer patients. Produced via immunoSEQ multiplex PCR; TCRdb's table is partial and in-frame only. The table includes approximately 180,000 clones, around 94% detected once. CDR1 is SGHNT and CDR2 is YENEEA in the germline V gene. Trimming shortened V by 0 bases and J by 2 bases, and 11 bases separated the two germline ends. The CDR3 has 15 residues. Sequenced sample: blood. The chain employs TRBV11-3 and TRBJ2-7, with a possible D match to TRBD1 (6 bases). The sequence came from a woman under 30 in good health. The CDR3 DNA reads as TGTGCCAGCAGCTTAGATGGCCAGGGGACCTACGAGCAGTACTTC. It specifies CASSLDGQGTYEQYF. The full variable domain, its missing parts supplied by reference TRBV11-3 and TRBJ2-7, is EAGVVQSPRYKIIEKKQPVAFWCNPISGHNTLYWYLQNLGQGPELLIRYENEEAVDDSQLPKDRFSAERLKGVDSTLKIQPAELGDSAVYLCASSLDGQGTYEQYFGPGTRLTVT.